This passage covers 28 T cell receptor beta chains from one sample sequenced in a study of OX40 agonist ivuxolimab in advanced cancers. Sequenced by immunoSEQ multiplex PCR; TCRdb stores in-frame clones only, minus some. Among about 70,000 clones, around four fifths were seen once, and the ten largest hold over 4.5%. The sequencing used CD4+ or CD8+ T cells sorted from blood, collected in a trial of the OX40 agonist ivuxolimab. The source is an adult with an advanced solid tumor such as melanoma, head and neck, liver or kidney cancer.

The V and J genes are TRBV5-1 and TRBJ2-2; D tentatively reads TRBD1 or TRBD2 (5 bases each). The germline V gene has CDR1 SGHRS and CDR2 YFSETQ. V lost 0 bases and J 5 bases, leaving 14 bases between the germline ends. There are 16 residues in the CDR3. CDR3 amino acids: CASSLAGGVGTGELFF. The CDR3 DNA is TGCGCCAGCAGCTTGGCTGGGGGAGTGGGGACCGGGGAGCTGTTTTTT.

The chain carries TRBV19 and TRBJ2-7; 9 nucleotides agree with TRBD1. Trimming removed 5 bases from V and 7 bases from J; junction bases left unmatched: 12. CDR1 is LNHDA and CDR2 is SQIVND in the germline V gene (reference sequence). The CDR3 contains 15 residues. The CDR3 loop is CASSATGTGHWEQYF. CDR3 sequence (DNA): TGTGCCAGTAGTGCAACCGGGACAGGGCATTGGGAGCAGTACTTC.

The chain is built from TRBV7-8 and TRBJ2-5; 15 bases agree with TRBD2. V shed 5 bases, J shed 5 bases, and the junction held 15 bases outside the gene matches. Germline V gene sequence: CDR1 SGHVS, CDR2 FQNEAQ. The CDR3 covers 19 residues. The CDR3: CASSRARRTSGGARETQYF. The CDR3 region has the DNA TGTGCCAGCAGCAGAGCGAGAAGGACTAGCGGGGGGGCCCGTGAGACCCAGTACTTC.

This clone occurred a few times. The chain employs TRBV7-2 and TRBJ2-5, with 7 bases fitting TRBD2. This CDR3 has 16 amino acids. Trimming removed 1 base from V and 1 base from J; junction bases left unmatched: 6. The germline CDR1 and CDR2 sequences are SGHTA and FQGNSA. CDR3 loop: CASSLGASGPQETQYF. In DNA, the CDR3 is TGTGCCAGCAGCTTAGGAGCTAGCGGCCCCCAAGAGACCCAGTACTTC.

This chain uses TRBV2 with TRBJ2-1, with 11 bases matching TRBD1. This CDR3 comprises 14 residues. V lost 9 bases to trimming and J lost 0 bases; unmatched junction nucleotides: 1. The germline gives CDR1 SNHLY, CDR2 FYNNEI. The CDR3 is CARGTGGSYNEQFF. The CDR3 region has the DNA TGTGCCAGGGGGACAGGGGGCTCCTACAATGAGCAGTTCTTC.

The chain joins TRBV5-1 to TRBJ2-3; D not resolved. Germline loops: CDR1 SGHRS, CDR2 YFSETQ. The CDR3 spans 14 residues. V was clipped by 3 bases and J by 1 base, with 9 bases between them. The CDR3 DNA sequence: TGCGCCAGCAGCTCCCTCGGAGGCACAGATACGCAGTATTTT. Residues: CASSSLGGTDTQYF.

This sequence joins TRBV6-5 and TRBJ2-5; a possible D gene is TRBD2 (6 bases). This CDR3 has 14 amino acids. Germline-derived CDR1 and CDR2 are MNHEY and SVGAGI. The V gene lost 9 bases and the J gene lost 5 bases, with 19 bases spanning the gap. CDR3 DNA: TGTGCCAGACTTTCGTCTAGCGACCTGGAGACCCAGTACTTC. It specifies CARLSSSDLETQYF.

This sequence joins TRBV7-6 and TRBJ1-3, with 9 bases lining up with TRBD1. Germline CDR1 is SGHVS and CDR2 is FNYEAQ. This CDR3 is built from 15 residues. V shed 5 bases and J 3 bases; nucleotides not matched to a gene: 5. The CDR3 sequence: CASSEQGAYGNTIYF. The CDR3, as DNA: TGTGCCAGCAGCGAACAGGGGGCGTATGGAAACACCATATATTTT.

The rearrangement joins TRBV5-1 to TRBJ1-2, with 7 bases lining up with TRBD1. V lost 4 bases and J lost 0; bases outside the gene matches: 6. Per the germline V gene, CDR1 is SGHRS and CDR2 is YFSETQ. CDR3 length equals 15 residues. The CDR3 protein is CASSHQGEANYGYTF. In nucleotides, the CDR3 is TGCGCCAGCAGCCATCAGGGGGAAGCTAACTATGGCTACACCTTC.

The chain is built from TRBV28 and TRBJ2-7, with TRBD2 identical over 12 bases. From germline, CDR1 is MDHEN and CDR2 SYDVKM. The V gene end was trimmed by 6 bases and the J gene end by 3 bases; junction bases not matched to a gene: 9. This CDR3 has 16 amino acids. The CDR3 coding sequence is TGTGCCAGCAGGCCCACCGAGGGACTAGCGGGCTACGAGCAGTACTTC. Its translation: CASRPTEGLAGYEQYF. Full variable domain (remainder filled in from reference TRBV28 and TRBJ2-7): DVKVTQSSRYLVKRTGEKVFLECVQDMDHENMFWYRQDPGLGLRLIYFSYDVKMKEKGDIPEGYSVSREKKERFSLILESASTNQTSMYLCASRPTEGLAGYEQYFGPGTRLTVT.

This chain connects TRBV7-8 to TRBJ2-1; 9 nucleotides match TRBD1. The germline V gene encodes CDR1 SGHVS and CDR2 FQNEAQ. The junction had 5 bases not matched to a gene; V was cut back by 5 bases and J by 3 bases. The CDR3 extends over 15 amino acids. The CDR3 spells CASSEQGAGYNEQFF. The CDR3 DNA is TGTGCCAGCAGCGAACAGGGGGCTGGCTACAATGAGCAGTTCTTC.

CDR3 residues: CASRLVRDSGVSPLHF. CDR3 nucleotides: TGTGCAAGTCGCTTAGTGAGGGACAGCGGAGTTTCACCCCTCCACTTT. The V and J genes are TRBV12-2 and TRBJ1-6; the table's D gene call, TRBD1, was not cross checked with the DNA. TRBV12-2 is a pseudogene. The CDR3 runs to 16 residues.

This clone was detected only once. V usage is TRBV12-5 and J usage is TRBJ2-7; D is unclear. The germline gives CDR1 LGHNT, CDR2 FRNRAP. The V and J ends lost 1 base and 2 bases respectively, with 3 bases between them. The CDR3 spans 12 residues. Here the CDR3 reads CASGLGPYEQYF. CDR3 nucleotide sequence: TGTGCTAGTGGTTTGGGACCCTACGAGCAGTACTTC.

The genes are TRBV27 and TRBJ2-3; 8 nucleotides match TRBD1. The CDR3 sequence is 14 residues long. V trimming: 3 bases; J trimming: 3 bases; junction bases outside the gene matches: 2. The germline CDR1 and CDR2 sequences are MNHEY and SMNVEV (reference sequence). The CDR3 DNA follows: TGTGCCAGCAGTTTGGGGACAGGTACAGATACGCAGTATTTT. Its translation: CASSLGTGTDTQYF.

CDR3 nucleotide sequence: TGCGCCAGCAGCTTGCTACAGGGAGGGTCCAATGAGCAGTTCTTC. Translating it yields CASSLLQGGSNEQFF. The J gene is TRBJ2-1, the V gene TRBV5-1; perhaps TRBD2 as D (7 bases). V was pared by 1 base and J by 6 bases, with 14 bases between. This CDR3 has 15 amino acids. The V gene's germline CDR1 is SGHRS and CDR2 YFSETQ.

This clone appeared a single time. CDR3 region: CASSTRDLNTEAFF. The CDR3 nucleotides are TGTGCCAGCAGTACGCGCGACCTGAACACTGAAGCTTTCTTT. The chain couples TRBV2 to TRBJ1-1; D call uncertain. V dropped 5 bases and J dropped 0 bases, with 10 bases sitting between them. Germline V gene lookup returns CDR1 SNHLY and CDR2 FYNNEI. The CDR3 sequence is 14 residues long.

The chain is built from TRBV4-1 and TRBJ2-2; D call uncertain. The ends were cut back, 4 bases at V and 1 base at J, with 13 bases in the middle. CDR3 length: 16 residues. CDR1 is MGHRA, CDR2 YSYEKL, per germline. The CDR3 loop is CASSPRTLGNTGELFF. The CDR3 nucleotides are TGCGCCAGCAGCCCCCGGACCTTAGGGAACACCGGGGAGCTGTTTTTT.

This sequence joins TRBV21-1 and TRBJ2-7; the table's D call, TRBD2, has no DNA check behind it. TRBV21-1 is described as a pseudogene. The CDR3 covers 18 residues. The CDR3 coding sequence is TGTGCCAGCAGCAAAGGTATCGGGGCTAGCGGGAGATCCTACGAGCAGTACTTC. Translated: CASSKGIGASGRSYEQYF.

The chain carries TRBV6-5 and TRBJ2-7; possible D gene TRBD2, 6 bases. Germline V gives CDR1 MNHEY, CDR2 SVGAGI. V gave up 6 bases and J gave up 5 bases, with 20 bases separating them. This CDR3 region has 15 residues. CDR3 sequence reads: CASSNPRRGRDEQYF. As DNA, the CDR3 is TGTGCCAGCAGCAACCCTCGGAGGGGCCGGGACGAGCAGTACTTC.

The J gene is TRBJ2-6, the V gene TRBV2; TRBD1 might be the D (6 bases). The CDR3 loop spans 18 amino acids. The germline CDR1 and CDR2 sequences are SNHLY and FYNNEI. The V gene lost 6 bases and the J gene lost 0 bases, with 18 bases spanning the gap. CDR3 DNA sequence: TGTGCCAGCAGGGGACACGTTTCTTCGCTCTCTGGGGCCAACGTCCTGACTTTC. As protein: CASRGHVSSLSGANVLTF.

The CDR3 nucleotides are TGTGCCAGCAGCTTCTCCGGGACACCGAATCAGCCCCAGCATTTT. Residues: CASSFSGTPNQPQHF. This sequence joins TRBV7-2 and TRBJ1-5, with TRBD1 as a possible D gene (6 bases). The CDR3 length is 15 residues. In germline, CDR1 is SGHTA, CDR2 FQGNSA. V was clipped by 3 bases and J by 4 bases, with 13 bases between them.

V gene TRBV6-5 combines with J gene TRBJ1-5, with 7 bases that match TRBD1. The CDR3 extends over 14 amino acids. Germline CDR1 reads MNHEY; CDR2 reads SVGAGI. Unmatched junction bases numbered 3, after V lost 5 bases and J lost 2 bases. CDR3 sequence (DNA): TGTGCCAGCAGTCCAGACAGGGGCAATCAGCCCCAGCATTTT. This encodes CASSPDRGNQPQHF.

The chain employs TRBV7-2 and TRBJ2-5, with 8 bases matching TRBD2. The CDR3 is 13 amino acids. Germline V gene lookup returns CDR1 SGHTA and CDR2 FQGNSA. J lost 5 bases, V lost 5 bases, and 4 bases had no gene match. CDR3 DNA sequence: TGTGCCAGCAGCCCGGGGGGGCTTGAGACCCAGTACTTC. It specifies CASSPGGLETQYF.

The chain uses TRBV15 and TRBJ2-2, with 10 bases lining up with TRBD1. Germline CDR1 reads LNHNV; CDR2 reads YYDKDF (reference sequence). This CDR3 region has 17 residues. The junction had 8 bases not matched to a gene; V was cut back by 1 base and J by 6 bases. CDR3 residues: CATSRGLGTGVSGELFF. The CDR3 DNA reads as TGTGCCACCAGCAGAGGCCTCGGGACAGGGGTGTCCGGGGAGCTGTTTTTT.

The gene calls are TRBV7-2 and TRBJ1-4; 10 bases agree with TRBD1. Germline V gene sequence: CDR1 SGHTA, CDR2 FQGNSA. V was pared by 5 bases and J by 7 bases, with 10 bases of the junction left unmatched. The CDR3 length is 16 residues. Here the CDR3 reads CASSARQGAAGEKLFF. The CDR3 region has the DNA TGTGCCAGCAGCGCAAGACAGGGGGCTGCGGGTGAAAAACTGTTTTTT.

CDR3 sequence: CASSLRPIVGGRVQPQHF. The CDR3 region has the DNA TGTGCCAGCAGTTTACGTCCGATTGTGGGGGGCCGGGTTCAGCCCCAGCATTTT. This rearrangement joins TRBV27 to TRBJ1-5; maybe TRBD1 (6 bases). The CDR3 spans 18 residues. Looked up from germline, CDR1 is MNHEY and CDR2 is SMNVEV (reference sequence). V was shortened by 2 bases and J by 6 bases, with 23 bases between the two germline ends.

V usage is TRBV10-3 and J usage is TRBJ1-2, with 9 bases aligning to TRBD1. Unmatched junction bases numbered 7, after V lost 4 bases and J lost 7 bases. The CDR3 contains 14 residues. Germline-derived CDR1 and CDR2 are ENHRY and SYGVKD. CDR3 DNA sequence: TGTGCCATCAGTGTTAGGGACAGGGACGGTGGCTACACCTTC. Residues: CAISVRDRDGGYTF.

The genes are TRBV7-8 and TRBJ2-1; 12 nucleotides line up with TRBD2. CDR1 and CDR2 (germline): SGHVS, FQNEAQ. Trimming removed 1 base from V and 3 bases from J; junction bases left unmatched: 13. There are 20 residues in the CDR3. The CDR3 nucleotides are TGTGCCAGCAGCTTAGTGCTAGCGGGAGGGCCTGGGAGAGGCTACAATGAGCAGTTCTTC. Its translation: CASSLVLAGGPGRGYNEQFF.